The present T cell receptor beta chain was sequenced within a study of T cells in Graves' hyperthyroidism and ophthalmopathy. Study information: Upon initial diagnosis and before any treatment, peripheral blood was collected. Study-level findings and limits: Blood shared most expanded thyroid clonotypes above 0.001.

A roughly 10 ml volume of fresh peripheral blood provided the PBMCs. The investigators amplified TCR beta CDR3 regions from RNA transcripts. In the first-round RT-PCR of the TCR CDR3, the HTBI primer set was used. Each CDR3 protein is one row after TCRdb ran MiXCR on the multiplex PCR reads. Here the sample spans some 180,000 distinct CDR3 sequences, roughly a sixth being singletons. Per germline, CDR1 SGDLS and CDR2 YYNGEE. Trimming cost V 3 bases and J 10 bases; bases outside gene matches: 6. CDR3 length equals 13 residues. This clonotype was recorded many times. What it binds is unknown. The sequenced sample consisted of blood. The chain recombines TRBV9 with TRBJ2-1, with TRBD1 matching over 8 bases. The sequence was obtained from a woman aged 50 to 60 with Graves' hyperthyroidism. The CDR3 DNA reads TGTGCCAGCAGCGAAGGACAGGGCTACGAGCAGTTCTTC. This codes for CASSEGQGYEQFF.